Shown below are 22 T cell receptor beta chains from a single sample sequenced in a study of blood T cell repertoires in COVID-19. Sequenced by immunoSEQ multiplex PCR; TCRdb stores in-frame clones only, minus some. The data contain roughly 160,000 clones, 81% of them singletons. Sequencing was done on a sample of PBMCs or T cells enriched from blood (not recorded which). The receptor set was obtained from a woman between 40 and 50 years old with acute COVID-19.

This chain's CDR3 is CASNTEGAGWTEAFF. The CDR3 DNA is TGTGCCAGCAACACAGAGGGGGCGGGCTGGACTGAAGCTTTCTTT. V gene TRBV7-3 combines with J gene TRBJ1-1, with TRBD1 identical over 7 bases. This CDR3 is 15 amino acids long. Germline V gene sequence: CDR1 SGHTA, CDR2 FQGTGA. The V and J ends lost 7 bases and 5 bases, in that order; junction bases with no gene match: 13. The variable domain in full, with the rest retrieved from reference TRBV7-3 and TRBJ1-1, is GAGVSQTPSNKVTEKGKYVELRCDPISGHTALYWYRQSLGQGPEFLIYFQGTGAADDSGLPNDRFFAVRPEGSVSTLKIQRTERGDSAVYLCASNTEGAGWTEAFFGQGTRLTVV.

The CDR3 nucleotides are TGTGCCAGCAGCCTTTCTTCAACTAATGAAAAACTGTTTTTT. It specifies CASSLSSTNEKLFF. The chain links TRBV3-1 (or the pseudogene TRBV3-2) to TRBJ1-4; D ambiguous. V was clipped by 4 bases and J by 0 bases, with 6 bases between them. Germline values: CDR1 LGHDT, CDR2 YNNKEL (reference sequence). The CDR3 loop spans 14 amino acids.

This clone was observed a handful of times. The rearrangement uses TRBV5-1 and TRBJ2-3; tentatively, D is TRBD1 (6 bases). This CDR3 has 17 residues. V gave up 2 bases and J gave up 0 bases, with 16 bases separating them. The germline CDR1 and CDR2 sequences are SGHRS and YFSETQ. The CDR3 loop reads CASSLTKQGGSTDTQYF. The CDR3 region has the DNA TGCGCCAGCAGCTTAACAAAACAGGGCGGGAGCACAGATACGCAGTATTTT.

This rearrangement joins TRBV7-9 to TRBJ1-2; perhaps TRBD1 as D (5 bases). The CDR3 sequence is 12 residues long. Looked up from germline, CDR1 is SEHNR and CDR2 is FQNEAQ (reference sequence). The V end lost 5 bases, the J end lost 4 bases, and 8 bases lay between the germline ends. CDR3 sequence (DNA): TGTGCCAGCAGCCTCGACAGCTATGGCTACACCTTC. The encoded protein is CASSLDSYGYTF.

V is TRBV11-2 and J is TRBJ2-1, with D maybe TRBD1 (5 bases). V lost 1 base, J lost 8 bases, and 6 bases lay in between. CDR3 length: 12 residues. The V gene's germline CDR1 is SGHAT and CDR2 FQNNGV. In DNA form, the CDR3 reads TGTGCCAGCAGCTTAGCAGGGTATGAGCAGTTCTTC. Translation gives CASSLAGYEQFF.

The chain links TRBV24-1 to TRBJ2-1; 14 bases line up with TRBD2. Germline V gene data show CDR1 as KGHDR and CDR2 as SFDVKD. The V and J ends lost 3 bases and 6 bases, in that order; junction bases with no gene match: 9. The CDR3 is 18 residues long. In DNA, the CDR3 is TGTGCCACCAGTGATAAGCGACTAGCGGGAGGGCCTTTCAATGAGCAGTTCTTC. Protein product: CATSDKRLAGGPFNEQFF.

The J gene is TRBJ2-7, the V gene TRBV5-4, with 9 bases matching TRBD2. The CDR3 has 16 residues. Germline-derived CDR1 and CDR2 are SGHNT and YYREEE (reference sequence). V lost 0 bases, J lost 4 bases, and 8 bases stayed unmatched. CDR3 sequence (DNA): TGTGCCAGCAGCTTGGAGGCGGGGGGGAGGACGTACGAGCAGTACTTC. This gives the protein CASSLEAGGRTYEQYF.

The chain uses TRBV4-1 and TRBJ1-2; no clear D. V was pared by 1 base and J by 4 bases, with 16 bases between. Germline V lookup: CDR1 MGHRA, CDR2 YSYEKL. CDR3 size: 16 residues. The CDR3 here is CASSQADQGRAYGYTF. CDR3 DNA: TGCGCCAGCAGCCAAGCAGACCAAGGGCGGGCCTATGGCTACACCTTC.

The CDR3 sequence: CASSSQDRGAFF. The CDR3 DNA sequence: TGTGCCAGCAGCTCCCAGGACAGGGGGGCTTTCTTT. The chain recombines TRBV5-5 with TRBJ1-1, with 10 bases aligning to TRBD1. V was clipped by 3 bases and J by 11 bases; unmatched bases: 4. CDR3 size: 12 residues. Germline V gene data show CDR1 as SGHKS and CDR2 as YYEKEE (reference sequence).

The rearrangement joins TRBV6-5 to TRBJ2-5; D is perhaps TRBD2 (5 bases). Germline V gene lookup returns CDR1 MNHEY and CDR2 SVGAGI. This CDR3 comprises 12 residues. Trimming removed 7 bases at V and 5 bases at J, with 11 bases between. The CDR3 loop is CASTGNGETQYF. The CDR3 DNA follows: TGTGCCAGCACCGGGAATGGTGAGACCCAGTACTTC.

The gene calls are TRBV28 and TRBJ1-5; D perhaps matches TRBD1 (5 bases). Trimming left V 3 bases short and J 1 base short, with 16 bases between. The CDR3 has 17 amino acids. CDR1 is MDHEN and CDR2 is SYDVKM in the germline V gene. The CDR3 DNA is TGTGCCAGCAGTTTCCCCGGGCAGGGTAGGAGCAATCAGCCCCAGCATTTT. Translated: CASSFPGQGRSNQPQHF.

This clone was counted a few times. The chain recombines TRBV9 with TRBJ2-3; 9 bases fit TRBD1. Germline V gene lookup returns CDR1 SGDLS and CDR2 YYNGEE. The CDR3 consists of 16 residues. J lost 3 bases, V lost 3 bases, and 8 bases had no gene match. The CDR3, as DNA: TGTGCCAGCAGCGGACTGACAGGGGGACGGACAGATACGCAGTATTTT. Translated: CASSGLTGGRTDTQYF.

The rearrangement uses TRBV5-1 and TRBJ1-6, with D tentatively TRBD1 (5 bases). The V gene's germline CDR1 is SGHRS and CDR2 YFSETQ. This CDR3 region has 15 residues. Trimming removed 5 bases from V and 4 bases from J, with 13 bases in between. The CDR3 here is CASSERGGYNSPLHF. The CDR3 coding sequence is TGCGCCAGCAGTGAACGTGGGGGGTATAATTCACCCCTCCACTTT. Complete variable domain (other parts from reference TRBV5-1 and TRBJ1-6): KAGVTQTPRYLIKTRGQQVTLSCSPISGHRSVSWYQQTPGQGLQFLFEYFSETQRNKGNFPGRFSGRQFSNSRSEMNVSTLELGDSALYLCASSERGGYNSPLHFGNGTRLTVT.

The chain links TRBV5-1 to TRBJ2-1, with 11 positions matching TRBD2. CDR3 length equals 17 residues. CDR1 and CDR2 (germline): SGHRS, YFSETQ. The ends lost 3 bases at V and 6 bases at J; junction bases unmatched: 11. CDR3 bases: TGCGCCAGCAGCTCGGGTTTTAGCGGGAGGGTAACCAATGAGCAGTTCTTC. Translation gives CASSSGFSGRVTNEQFF.

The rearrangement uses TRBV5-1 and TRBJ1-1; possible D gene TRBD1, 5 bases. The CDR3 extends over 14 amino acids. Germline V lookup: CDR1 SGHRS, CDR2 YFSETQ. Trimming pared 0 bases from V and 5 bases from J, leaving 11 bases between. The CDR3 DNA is TGCGCCAGCAGCTTGGGTCGGGGGAAGACTGAAGCTTTCTTT. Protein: CASSLGRGKTEAFF.

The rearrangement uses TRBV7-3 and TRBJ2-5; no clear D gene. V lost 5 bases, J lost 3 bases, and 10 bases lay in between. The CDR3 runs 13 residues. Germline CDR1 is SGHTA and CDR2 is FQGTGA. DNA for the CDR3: TGTGCCAGCAGCCAAACGGTGAAAGAGACCCAGTACTTC. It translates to CASSQTVKETQYF.

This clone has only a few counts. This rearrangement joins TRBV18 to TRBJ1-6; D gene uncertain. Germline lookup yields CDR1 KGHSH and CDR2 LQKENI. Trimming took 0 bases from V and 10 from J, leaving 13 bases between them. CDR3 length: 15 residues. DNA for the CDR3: TGTGCCAGCTCACCACCGGGAGGGTTGTACTCACCCCTCCACTTT. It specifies CASSPPGGLYSPLHF.

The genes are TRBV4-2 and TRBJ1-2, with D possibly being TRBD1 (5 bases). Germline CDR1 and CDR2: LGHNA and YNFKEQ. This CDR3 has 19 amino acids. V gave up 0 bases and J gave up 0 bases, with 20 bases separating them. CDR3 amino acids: CASSQDQSQGPLANYGYTF. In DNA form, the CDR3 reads TGTGCCAGCAGCCAAGATCAAAGTCAGGGTCCTTTAGCTAACTATGGCTACACCTTC.

DNA for the CDR3: TGTGCCAGCAGCTTGGACACGGGTAGCACAGATACGCAGTATTTT. Its translation is CASSLDTGSTDTQYF. The chain is built from TRBV5-4 and TRBJ2-3; no clear D. Germline CDR1 reads SGHNT; CDR2 reads YYREEE (reference sequence). With 0 bases removed from V and 0 bases from J, the gap between germline ends came to 8 bases. The CDR3 extends over 15 amino acids. Full variable domain (rest looked up from reference TRBV5-4 and TRBJ2-3): ETGVTQSPTHLIKTRGQQVTLRCSSQSGHNTVSWYQQALGQGPQFIFQYYREEENGRGNFPPRFSGLQFPNYSSELNVNALELDDSALYLCASSLDTGSTDTQYFGPGTRLTVL.

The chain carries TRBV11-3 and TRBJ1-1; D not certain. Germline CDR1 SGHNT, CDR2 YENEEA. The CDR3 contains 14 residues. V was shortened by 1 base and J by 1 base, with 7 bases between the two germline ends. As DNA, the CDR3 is TGTGCCAGCAGCTTAGGTGCGCGGAACACTGAAGCTTTCTTT. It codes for CASSLGARNTEAFF.

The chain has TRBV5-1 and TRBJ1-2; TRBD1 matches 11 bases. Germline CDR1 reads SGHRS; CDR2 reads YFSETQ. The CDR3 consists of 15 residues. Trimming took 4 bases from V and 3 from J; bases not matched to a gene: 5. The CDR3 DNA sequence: TGCGCCAGCAGCAGCGGGACAGGGGGTGACTATGGCTACACCTTC. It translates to CASSSGTGGDYGYTF.

DNA of the CDR3: TGTGCCACCAGTGATCCTAACCCACTGACTAGCGGGAGGGCCACGGATACGCAGTATTTT. Translation: CATSDPNPLTSGRATDTQYF. This chain links TRBV24-1 with TRBJ2-3; TRBD2 matches at 14 bases. J lost 6 bases, V lost 3 bases, and 16 bases had no gene match. CDR1 KGHDR and CDR2 SFDVKD come from the germline V gene. The length of the CDR3 is 20 residues.